This TCR beta chain was identified in a study of blood T cells in healthy people across ages. This clonotype was counted a few times. All donors came from Russia, were Caucasian and healthy, and spanned ages about 6 to 100. Total RNA was isolated from each sample in quantities of at least 5 micrograms. The germline V gene encodes CDR1 KGHSH and CDR2 LQKENI. Between the trimmed V and J ends, which lost 4 bases and 6 bases, there was a span of 8 bases. This CDR3 is built from 12 residues. Then a second PCR, running roughly 6 to 12 cycles, was carried out with a sample-barcoded 5' primer and a J-beta primer mix. Using its own MiXCR run on the 5' RACE reads, TCRdb lists one record per CDR3 protein. Seen here are approximately 960,000 distinct CDR3 sequences, about 28% observed once, and the top ten hold 9.5% to 13%. This sample also appeared in a second study, on T cells of mothers and their children. According to that study: Slightly higher but non-significant overlap marked related mother-child pairs versus unrelated pairs. T cell clones that were persistent and microchimeric went undetected.

The sequenced material came from blood. V is TRBV18 and J is TRBJ2-3; D gene ambiguous. The receptor's source is a woman aged 35 to 49 in good health. This chain's CDR3 is CASSLGFDTQYF. The DNA for the CDR3 is TGTGCCAGCTCACTCGGATTCGATACGCAGTATTTT.